This T cell receptor beta chain emerged from a study of cytomegalovirus exposure and HLA in healthy donors. V was shortened by 3 bases and J by 4 bases, with 9 bases between the two germline ends. Germline CDR1 is LNHDA and CDR2 is SQIVND (reference sequence). The CDR3 is 13 residues long. This clone came up once. The PCR ran on 60 Vbeta and 13 Jbeta primers. Profiling relied on immunoSEQ multiplex PCR, and the TCRdb table lists in-frame clones only, not all of them. The sample carries about 200,000 clones, 82% recorded once. This TCR derives from a boy aged 2 to 10 in good health and CMV-seronegative. The V and J genes are TRBV19 and TRBJ1-2; D call uncertain. Material: PBMCs. CDR3 nucleotide sequence: TGTGCCAGTAGTATGCAGTCCCCCTATGGCTACACCTTC. Its translation: CASSMQSPYGYTF.